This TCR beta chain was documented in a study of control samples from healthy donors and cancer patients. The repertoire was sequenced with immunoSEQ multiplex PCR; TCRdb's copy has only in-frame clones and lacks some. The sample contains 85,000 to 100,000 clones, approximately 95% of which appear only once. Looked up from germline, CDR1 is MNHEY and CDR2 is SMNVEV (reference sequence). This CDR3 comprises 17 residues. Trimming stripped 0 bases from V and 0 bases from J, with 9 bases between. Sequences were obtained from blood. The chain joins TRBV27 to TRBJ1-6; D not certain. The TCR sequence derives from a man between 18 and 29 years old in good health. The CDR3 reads CASSLSWRSSYNSPLHF. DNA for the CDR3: TGTGCCAGCAGTTTATCGTGGCGTAGCTCCTATAATTCACCCCTCCACTTT.